The source of this T cell receptor (beta chain) is a study of blood T cell repertoires in COVID-19. The assay was immunoSEQ multiplex PCR, and TCRdb's table has in-frame clones only and misses some. Here the sample spans a few hundred thousand clones, 91% being singletons. Germline-derived CDR1 and CDR2 are LNHDA and SQIVND (reference sequence). V gave up 4 bases and J gave up 4 bases, with 14 bases separating them. The CDR3 has 14 amino acids. This clonotype was obtained from a human donor in a cohort exposed to, infected with or recovered from COVID-19 (not recorded which). The donor label of this sample is uncertain. The genes are TRBV19 and TRBJ2-7; D may be TRBD2 (6 bases). Sequenced input: PBMCs or T cells enriched from blood (not recorded which). Here the CDR3 DNA reads TGTGCCAGTAGTAACTCCCCGGGACTGTACGAGCAGTACTTC. This sequence encodes CASSNSPGLYEQYF.